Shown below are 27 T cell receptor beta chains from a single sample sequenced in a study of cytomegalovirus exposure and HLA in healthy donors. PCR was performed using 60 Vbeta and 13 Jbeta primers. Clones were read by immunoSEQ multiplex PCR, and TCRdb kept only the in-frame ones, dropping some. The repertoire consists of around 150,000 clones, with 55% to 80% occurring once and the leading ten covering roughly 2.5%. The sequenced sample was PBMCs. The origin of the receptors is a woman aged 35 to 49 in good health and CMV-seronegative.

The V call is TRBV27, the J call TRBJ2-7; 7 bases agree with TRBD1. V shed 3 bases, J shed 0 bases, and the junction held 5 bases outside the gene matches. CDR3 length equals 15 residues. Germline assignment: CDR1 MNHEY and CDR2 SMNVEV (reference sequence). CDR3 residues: CASSLTGQSSYEQYF. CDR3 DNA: TGTGCCAGCAGTTTGACAGGGCAGAGCTCCTACGAGCAGTACTTC.

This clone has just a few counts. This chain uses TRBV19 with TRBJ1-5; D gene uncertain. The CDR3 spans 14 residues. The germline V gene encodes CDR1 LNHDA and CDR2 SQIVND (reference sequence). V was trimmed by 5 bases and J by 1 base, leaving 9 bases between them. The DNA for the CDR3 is TGTGCCAGTAGTTCACGCGGGAGCAATCAGCCCCAGCATTTT. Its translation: CASSSRGSNQPQHF.

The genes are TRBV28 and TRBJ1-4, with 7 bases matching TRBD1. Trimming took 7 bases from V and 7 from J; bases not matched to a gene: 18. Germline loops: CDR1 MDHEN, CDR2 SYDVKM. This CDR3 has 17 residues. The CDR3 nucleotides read TGTGCCAGCACTCCCCTCCCCCCGACAGGGTGGGGTGAAAAACTGTTTTTT. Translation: CASTPLPPTGWGEKLFF.

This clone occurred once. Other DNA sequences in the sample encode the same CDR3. CDR3 coding DNA: TGCGCCAGCAGCCTAGGAGGGGGGACAGGCACTGAAGCTTTCTTT. Translating gives CASSLGGGTGTEAFF. The chain carries TRBV5-1 and TRBJ1-1, with 8 bases matching TRBD1. CDR1 is SGHRS, CDR2 YFSETQ, per germline. The CDR3 spans 15 residues. V was clipped by 4 bases and J by 4 bases; unmatched bases: 9. Combining the CDR3 with reference TRBV5-1 and TRBJ1-1 gives the whole variable domain KAGVTQTPRYLIKTRGQQVTLSCSPISGHRSVSWYQQTPGQGLQFLFEYFSETQRNKGNFPGRFSGRQFSNSRSEMNVSTLELGDSALYLCASSLGGGTGTEAFFGQGTRLTVV.

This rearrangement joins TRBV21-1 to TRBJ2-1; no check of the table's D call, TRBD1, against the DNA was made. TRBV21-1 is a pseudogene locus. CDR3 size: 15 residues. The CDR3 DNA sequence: TGTGCCAGCAGCAAAGTACCGAGACAGGGCAATGAGCAGTTCTTC. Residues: CASSKVPRQGNEQFF.

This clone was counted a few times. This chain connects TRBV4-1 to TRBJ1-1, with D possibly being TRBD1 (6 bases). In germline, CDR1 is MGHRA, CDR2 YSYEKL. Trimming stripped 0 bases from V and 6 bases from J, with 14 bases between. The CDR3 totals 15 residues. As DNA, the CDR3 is TGCGCCAGCAGCCAAGATTGGAGGGGGGGACCTGAAGCTTTCTTT. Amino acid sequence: CASSQDWRGGPEAFF.

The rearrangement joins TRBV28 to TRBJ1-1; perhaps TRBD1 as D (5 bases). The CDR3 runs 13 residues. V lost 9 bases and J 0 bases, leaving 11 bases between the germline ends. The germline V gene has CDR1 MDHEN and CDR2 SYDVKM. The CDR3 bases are TGTGCCAGTCACTCAGGGATGAACACTGAAGCTTTCTTT. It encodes CASHSGMNTEAFF. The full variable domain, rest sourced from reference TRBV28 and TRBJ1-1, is DVKVTQSSRYLVKRTGEKVFLECVQDMDHENMFWYRQDPGLGLRLIYFSYDVKMKEKGDIPEGYSVSREKKERFSLILESASTNQTSMYLCASHSGMNTEAFFGQGTRLTVV.

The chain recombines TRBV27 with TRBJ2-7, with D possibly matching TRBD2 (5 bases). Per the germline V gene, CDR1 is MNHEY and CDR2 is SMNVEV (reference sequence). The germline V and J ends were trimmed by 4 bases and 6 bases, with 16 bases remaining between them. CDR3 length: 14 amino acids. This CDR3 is CASSSRGHLREQYF. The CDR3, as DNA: TGTGCCAGCAGTTCGAGAGGGCATCTACGCGAGCAGTACTTC.

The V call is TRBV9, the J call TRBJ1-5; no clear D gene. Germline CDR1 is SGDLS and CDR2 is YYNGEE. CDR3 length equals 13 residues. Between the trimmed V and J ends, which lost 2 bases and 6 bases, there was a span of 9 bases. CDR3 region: CASSVGAGQPQHF. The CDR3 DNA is TGTGCCAGCAGCGTGGGAGCGGGTCAGCCCCAGCATTTT.

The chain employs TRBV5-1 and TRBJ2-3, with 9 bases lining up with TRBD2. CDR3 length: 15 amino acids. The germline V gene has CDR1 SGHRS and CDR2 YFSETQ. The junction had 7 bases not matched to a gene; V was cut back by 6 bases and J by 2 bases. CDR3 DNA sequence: TGCGCCAGCACGGCGGGGGGGACGATCACAGATACGCAGTATTTT. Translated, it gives CASTAGGTITDTQYF.

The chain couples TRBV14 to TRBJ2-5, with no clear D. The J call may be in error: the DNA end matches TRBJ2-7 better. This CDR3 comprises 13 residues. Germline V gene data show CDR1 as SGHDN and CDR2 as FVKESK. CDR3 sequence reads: CASSQGFATEQYF. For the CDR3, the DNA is TGTGCCAGCAGCCAAGGGTTCGCCACCGAGCAGTACTTC.

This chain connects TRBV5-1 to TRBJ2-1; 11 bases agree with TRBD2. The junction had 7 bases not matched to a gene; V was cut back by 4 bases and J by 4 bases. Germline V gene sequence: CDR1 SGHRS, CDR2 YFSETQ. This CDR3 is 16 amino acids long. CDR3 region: CASSPTGTSGYNEQFF. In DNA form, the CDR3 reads TGCGCCAGCAGCCCTACCGGGACTAGCGGTTACAATGAGCAGTTCTTC.

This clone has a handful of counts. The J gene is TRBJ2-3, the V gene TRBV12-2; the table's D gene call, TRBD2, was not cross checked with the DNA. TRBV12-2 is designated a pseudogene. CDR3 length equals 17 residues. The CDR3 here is CASRFPFGLPGTDTQYF. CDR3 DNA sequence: TGTGCAAGTCGCTTCCCCTTCGGACTACCGGGGACAGATACGCAGTATTTT.

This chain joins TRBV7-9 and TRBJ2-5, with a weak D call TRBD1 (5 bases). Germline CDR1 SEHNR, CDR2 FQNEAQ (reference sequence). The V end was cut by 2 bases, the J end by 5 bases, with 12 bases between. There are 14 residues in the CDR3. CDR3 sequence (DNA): TGTGCCAGCAGCTTATTAGGGGCCCCGGAGACCCAGTACTTC. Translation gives CASSLLGAPETQYF.

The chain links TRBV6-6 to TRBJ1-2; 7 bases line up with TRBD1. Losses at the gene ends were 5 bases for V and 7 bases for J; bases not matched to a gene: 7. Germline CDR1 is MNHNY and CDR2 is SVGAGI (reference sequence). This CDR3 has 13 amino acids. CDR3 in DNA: TGTGCCAGCAGTCGGACAGGCCCTCCTGGCTACACCTTC. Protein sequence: CASSRTGPPGYTF.

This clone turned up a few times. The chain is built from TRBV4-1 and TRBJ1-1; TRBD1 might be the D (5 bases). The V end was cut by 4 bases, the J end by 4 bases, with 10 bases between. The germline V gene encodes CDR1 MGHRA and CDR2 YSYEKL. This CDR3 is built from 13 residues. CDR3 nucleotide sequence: TGCGCCAGCAGCCTCGGTGGGGCCACTGAAGCTTTCTTT. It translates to CASSLGGATEAFF.

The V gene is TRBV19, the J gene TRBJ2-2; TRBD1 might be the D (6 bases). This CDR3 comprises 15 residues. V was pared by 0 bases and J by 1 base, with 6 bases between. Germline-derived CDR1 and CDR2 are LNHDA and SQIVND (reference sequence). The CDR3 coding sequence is TGTGCCAGTAGTATAGAGACAGGGAACACCGGGGAGCTGTTTTTT. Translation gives CASSIETGNTGELFF.

The CDR3 protein is CASSPDRGGTEAFF. The CDR3, as DNA: TGTGCCAGCAGCCCCGACAGGGGTGGCACTGAAGCTTTCTTT. This chain links TRBV2 with TRBJ1-1; 8 positions match TRBD1. This CDR3 contains 14 residues. The germline CDR1 and CDR2 sequences are SNHLY and FYNNEI. Trimming cost V 6 bases and J 4 bases; bases outside gene matches: 7. Using reference TRBV2 and TRBJ1-1 for the parts outside the CDR3, the full variable domain is EPEVTQTPSHQVTQMGQEVILRCVPISNHLYFYWYRQILGQKVEFLVSFYNNEISEKSEIFDDQFSVERPDGSNFTLKIRSTKLEDSAMYFCASSPDRGGTEAFFGQGTRLTVV.

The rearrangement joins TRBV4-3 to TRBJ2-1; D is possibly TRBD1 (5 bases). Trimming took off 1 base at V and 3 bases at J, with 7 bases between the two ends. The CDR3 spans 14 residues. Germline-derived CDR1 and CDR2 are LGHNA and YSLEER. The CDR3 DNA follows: TGCGCCAGCAGCCAAGGGGGCATCTACAATGAGCAGTTCTTC. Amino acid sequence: CASSQGGIYNEQFF.

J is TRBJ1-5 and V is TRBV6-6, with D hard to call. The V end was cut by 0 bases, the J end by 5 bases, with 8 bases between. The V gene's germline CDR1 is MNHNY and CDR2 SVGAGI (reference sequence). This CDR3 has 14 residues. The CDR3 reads CASSYSSTDQPQHF. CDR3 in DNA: TGTGCCAGCAGTTACTCGAGTACAGATCAGCCCCAGCATTTT.

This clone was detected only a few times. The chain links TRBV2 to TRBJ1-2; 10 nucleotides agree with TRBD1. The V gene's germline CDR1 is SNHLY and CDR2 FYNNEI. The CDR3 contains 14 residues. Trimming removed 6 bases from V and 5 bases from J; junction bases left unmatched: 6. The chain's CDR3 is CASSRQGARYGYTF. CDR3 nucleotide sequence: TGTGCCAGCAGCCGACAGGGGGCGCGGTATGGCTACACCTTC.

Here the CDR3 reads CASSNTFNTDTQYF. CDR3 sequence (DNA): TGTGCCAGCAGTAACACGTTCAACACAGATACGCAGTATTTT. V gene TRBV2 combines with J gene TRBJ2-3; D is ambiguous. The CDR3 consists of 14 residues. The germline V and J ends were trimmed by 5 bases and 2 bases, with 11 bases remaining between them. Germline-derived CDR1 and CDR2 are SNHLY and FYNNEI.

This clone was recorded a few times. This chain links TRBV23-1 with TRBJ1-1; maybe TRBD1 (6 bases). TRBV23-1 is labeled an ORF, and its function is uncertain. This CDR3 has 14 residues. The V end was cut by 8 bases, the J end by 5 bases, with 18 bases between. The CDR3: CASRRTGRETEAFF. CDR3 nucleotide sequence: TGCGCCAGCCGTCGAACAGGGCGGGAGACTGAAGCTTTCTTT.

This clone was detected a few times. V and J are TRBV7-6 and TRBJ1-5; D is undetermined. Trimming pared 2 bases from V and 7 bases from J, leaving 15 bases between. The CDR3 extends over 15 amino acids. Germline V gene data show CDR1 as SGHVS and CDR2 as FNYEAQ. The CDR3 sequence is CASSLTSTPRQPQHF. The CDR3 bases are TGTGCCAGCAGCTTAACGAGTACCCCGAGGCAGCCCCAGCATTTT.

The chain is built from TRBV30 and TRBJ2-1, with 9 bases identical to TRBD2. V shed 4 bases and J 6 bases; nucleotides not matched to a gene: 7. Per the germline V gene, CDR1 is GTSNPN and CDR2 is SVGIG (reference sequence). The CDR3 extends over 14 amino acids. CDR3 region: CAWTRAGGLNEQFF. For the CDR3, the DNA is TGTGCCTGGACCCGAGCGGGGGGCCTCAATGAGCAGTTCTTC.

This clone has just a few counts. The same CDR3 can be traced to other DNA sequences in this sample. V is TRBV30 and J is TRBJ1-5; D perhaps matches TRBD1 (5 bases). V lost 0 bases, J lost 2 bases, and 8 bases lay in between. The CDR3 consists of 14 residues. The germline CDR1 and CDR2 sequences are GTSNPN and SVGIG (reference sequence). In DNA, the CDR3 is TGTGCCTGGAGTGTAGGACAAGGCAATCAGCCCCAGCATTTT. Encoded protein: CAWSVGQGNQPQHF.

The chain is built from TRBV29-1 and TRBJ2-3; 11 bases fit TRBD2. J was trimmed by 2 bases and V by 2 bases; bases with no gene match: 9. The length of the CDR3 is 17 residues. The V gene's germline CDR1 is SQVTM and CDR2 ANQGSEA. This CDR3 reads CSVEPDSGGAPTDTQYF. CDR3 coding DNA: TGCAGCGTTGAACCGGATAGCGGGGGGGCCCCCACAGATACGCAGTATTTT.